These T cell receptor beta chains were read from a single sample in a study of cytomegalovirus exposure and HLA in healthy donors. Repertoires were generated with immunoSEQ multiplex PCR, while TCRdb's copy carries only in-frame clones and drops some. The top ten clones hold about 4.4% of a sample with approximately 110,000 clones, roughly four fifths of them seen once. Sequencing input: PBMCs. These receptor sequences come from a woman in her forties or fifties in good health and CMV-seropositive. Each CDR3 is given with its conserved first and last residue. A D gene is named only where the DNA matches it firmly. Some rows have no size entry. The others give once, few or many, or a class for an expanded clone.

size	V	D	J	CDR3	DNA
once	TRBV13	TRBD1	TRBJ1-1	CASSFYRGTEAFF	TGTGCCAGCAGCTTCTACAGGGGCACTGAAGCTTTCTTT
-	TRBV7-9	TRBD1	TRBJ2-7	CASSPYLGQVGEQYF	TGTGCCAGCAGCCCCTACCTCGGACAGGTCGGCGAGCAGTACTTC
-	TRBV10-1	TRBD2	TRBJ2-3	CASSESSGESDTQYF	TGCGCCAGCAGTGAGAGTAGCGGGGAATCTGATACGCAGTATTTT
-	TRBV7-2	-	TRBJ1-5	CASSFDAGQPQHF	TGTGCCAGCAGTTTTGATGCCGGGCAGCCCCAGCATTTT
-	TRBV14	-	TRBJ2-1	CASSQLGGGEYNEQFF	TGTGCCAGCAGCCAATTGGGTGGCGGGGAGTACAATGAGCAGTTCTTC
-	TRBV29-1	TRBD2	TRBJ2-2	CSARGPAGGPGELFF	TGCAGCGCCCGGGGCCCAGCGGGGGGCCCCGGGGAGCTGTTTTTT
-	TRBV2	-	TRBJ2-5	CASSDRPQETQYF	TGTGCCAGCAGCGACAGGCCCCAAGAGACCCAGTACTTC
few	TRBV5-5	TRBD1	TRBJ2-1	CASSLAIGQAISYNEQFF	TGTGCCAGCAGCTTGGCCATCGGACAGGCGATCTCCTACAATGAGCAGTTCTTC
-	TRBV19	TRBD1	TRBJ1-4	CASSIGSGQANEKLFF	TGTGCCAGTAGTATAGGGTCGGGACAGGCGAATGAAAAACTGTTTTTT
-	TRBV11-2	-	TRBJ1-3	CASGGGYGNTIYF	TGTGCCAGCGGCGGGGGGTATGGAAACACCATATATTTT
-	TRBV5-1	TRBD2	TRBJ2-7	CASSPERPSGGYEQYF	TGCGCCAGCAGCCCTGAGAGGCCTAGCGGGGGCTACGAGCAGTACTTC
-	TRBV2	-	TRBJ1-1	CASTGQTTEAFF	TGTGCCAGCACCGGACAGACCACTGAAGCTTTCTTT
-	TRBV5-1	TRBD2	TRBJ2-1	CASSPAVAGGSNEQFF	TGCGCCAGCAGCCCGGCAGTAGCGGGGGGTTCTAATGAGCAGTTCTTC
few	TRBV2	-	TRBJ2-6	CASSVSSGANVLTF	TGTGCCAGCAGTGTTAGCTCTGGGGCCAACGTCCTGACTTTC
once	TRBV29-1	TRBD1	TRBJ1-2	CSVGGRGNLNYGYTF	TGCAGCGTTGGGGGCAGGGGGAACCTTAACTATGGCTACACCTTC
-	TRBV7-6	TRBD2	TRBJ2-1	CASSLAASGGLSLGEQFF	TGTGCCAGCAGCTTAGCGGCTAGCGGGGGGCTCTCGTTGGGTGAGCAGTTCTTC
-	TRBV2	TRBD1	TRBJ2-7	CASTDRAVYEQYF	TGTGCCAGCACGGACAGGGCAGTTTACGAGCAGTACTTC
-	TRBV18	-	TRBJ2-1	CASSPGDLVDEQFF	TGTGCCAGCTCACCTGGAGACTTGGTCGATGAGCAGTTCTTC
-	TRBV7-9	TRBD1	TRBJ1-6	CASSFSGTGFRPYNSPLHF	TGTGCCAGCAGCTTCTCCGGGACAGGGTTCCGGCCCTATAATTCACCCCTCCACTTT
-	TRBV7-9	TRBD2	TRBJ2-5	CASSLAPAGGRGETQYF	TGTGCCAGCAGCTTAGCCCCAGCGGGGGGACGAGGAGAGACCCAGTACTTC
-	TRBV4-1	-	TRBJ1-2	CASSQVLQLSNYGYTF	TGCGCCAGCAGCCAAGTGTTACAGTTATCTAACTATGGCTACACCTTC
-	TRBV7-8	-	TRBJ2-3	CASSSDSPTF	TGTGCCAGCAGCTCGGATAGCCCTACTTTT
-	TRBV10-3	-	TRBJ1-4	CATRSGGEKLFF	TGTGCCACGCGGTCGGGGGGTGAAAAACTGTTTTTT
-	TRBV27	-	TRBJ1-6	CASSLSPGGALDSPLHF	TGTGCCAGCAGTTTAAGCCCGGGGGGTGCCCTCGATTCACCCCTCCACTTT
-	TRBV5-4	-	TRBJ1-2	CASSDQNNYGYTF	TGTGCCAGCAGCGATCAGAATAACTATGGCTACACCTTC
-	TRBV19	-	TRBJ2-4	CASMQPGDKNIQYF	TGTGCCAGTATGCAACCGGGGGATAAAAACATTCAGTACTTC
-	TRBV18	-	TRBJ1-2	CASSPTEYGYTF	TGTGCCAGCTCACCAACGGAGTATGGCTACACCTTC
-	TRBV7-9	-	TRBJ1-5	CASSLSLQPQHF	TGTGCCAGCAGCTTATCTCTCCAGCCCCAGCATTTT
many	TRBV15	TRBD2	TRBJ2-1	CATSKVAGEEQFF	TGTGCCACCAGCAAGGTAGCGGGGGAGGAGCAGTTCTTC
-	TRBV5-1	TRBD2	TRBJ2-5	CASSFSGGKSETQYF	TGCGCCAGCAGCTTTAGCGGGGGGAAAAGCGAGACCCAGTACTTC
-	TRBV29-1	-	TRBJ1-1	CSVSRVNTEAFF	TGCAGCGTTTCCCGAGTGAACACTGAAGCTTTCTTT